This is a list of T cell receptor beta chains from one sample in a study of T cells after yellow fever vaccination. TCRdb re-called the 5' RACE reads through MiXCR, storing one row per CDR3 protein. The data contain about 320,000 distinct CDR3 sequences, 9.5% to 12% of them singletons. The starting material was CD4+ T cells sorted from PBMCs, obtained 45 days after the yellow fever booster vaccination. The receptors were gathered from a man aged 18 to 30 who received the YFV17D yellow fever vaccine. The CDR3 runs from the conserved cysteine through the conserved F or W. D genes are given only for firm matches. Expanded clones are given a class, and other clones once, few, many or no size at all.

V gene	J gene	clone size	D gene	CDR3 protein	CDR3 DNA
TRBV6-1	TRBJ1-5	few	NA	CASSDPVNQPQHF	TGTGCCAGCAGTGACCCGGTAAATCAGCCCCAGCATTTT
TRBV6-2/TRBV6-3	TRBJ2-4	few	TRBD2	CASSRTSGEGIQYF	TGTGCCAGCAGTCGGACTAGCGGGGAGGGCATTCAGTACTTC
TRBV5-6	TRBJ2-3	many	TRBD2	CASSHGGGTSDTQYF	TGTGCCAGCAGCCACGGCGGGGGGACATCAGATACGCAGTATTTT
TRBV7-2	TRBJ2-1	NA	TRBD2	CASGVAGGPGEQFF	TGTGCCAGCGGGGTAGCGGGGGGCCCGGGGGAGCAGTTCTTC
TRBV7-3	TRBJ2-2	many	NA	CASSLSTGELFF	TGTGCCAGCAGTTTAAGTACCGGGGAGCTGTTTTTT
TRBV2	TRBJ2-5	few	NA	CATDRTAEETQYF	TGTGCCACTGACAGGACAGCGGAAGAGACCCAGTACTTC
TRBV7-9	TRBJ2-3	few	NA	CASRSLDTQYF	TGTGCCAGCAGGTCCCTCGATACGCAGTATTTT
TRBV5-4	TRBJ2-3	NA	NA	CASSLAPEASTDTQYF	TGTGCCAGCAGCTTGGCCCCCGAAGCTAGCACAGATACGCAGTATTTT
TRBV7-6	TRBJ2-6	NA	NA	CASSSVLRANVLTF	TGTGCCAGCAGCTCCGTGCTAAGGGCCAACGTCCTGACTTTC
TRBV25-1	TRBJ1-6	NA	NA	CASSEWGGTYNSPLHF	TGTGCCAGCAGTGAATGGGGGGGCACCTATAATTCACCCCTCCACTTT
TRBV11-2	TRBJ2-1	many	NA	CASSTTTYTQFF	TGTGCCAGCAGCACAACGACGTATACTCAGTTCTTC
TRBV4-2	TRBJ1-2	many	NA	CASSQVAEVYGYTF	TGTGCCAGCAGCCAAGTCGCGGAAGTTTATGGCTACACCTTC
TRBV11-2	TRBJ1-1	few	NA	CASTRGQREKAFF	TGTGCCAGCACCCGCGGACAGCGAGAAAAGGCTTTCTTT
TRBV6-5	TRBJ1-2	few	TRBD1	CASRGTTGAYGYTF	TGTGCCAGCAGGGGGACGACAGGGGCCTATGGCTACACCTTC
TRBV5-1	TRBJ2-3	few	TRBD1	CASSESGQGTDTQYF	TGCGCCAGCAGCGAGAGCGGACAGGGAACAGATACGCAGTATTTT
TRBV6-5	TRBJ2-3	NA	NA	CASSHRFGGIRGAQYF	TGTGCCAGCAGTCACCGTTTTGGGGGCATTCGTGGGGCGCAGTATTTT
TRBV29-1	TRBJ2-7	few	NA	CSVEIPGPYEQYF	TGCAGCGTTGAAATTCCCGGACCCTACGAGCAGTACTTC
TRBV10-3	TRBJ1-6	many	NA	CAISDRTQARSPLHF	TGTGCCATCAGTGACAGGACCCAGGCGCGTTCACCCCTCCACTTT
TRBV9	TRBJ2-1	few	TRBD1	CASSVRDSSYNEQFF	TGTGCCAGCAGCGTTCGGGACAGCTCCTACAATGAGCAGTTCTTC
TRBV24-1	TRBJ1-2	few	NA	CATSDPSGGVQGYTF	TGTGCCACCAGTGACCCCTCGGGGGGGGTTCAGGGCTACACCTTC
TRBV25-1	TRBJ2-2	few	NA	CASSEGWDNTGELFF	TGTGCCAGCAGTGAAGGCTGGGATAACACCGGGGAGCTGTTTTTT
TRBV20-1	TRBJ1-3	NA	NA	CSARDMGNTIYF	TGCAGTGCTAGAGATATGGGAAACACCATATATTTT
TRBV5-4	TRBJ2-7	NA	TRBD1	CASSFRQGLDEQYF	TGTGCCAGCAGCTTTAGACAGGGTTTGGACGAGCAGTACTTC
TRBV7-8	TRBJ2-2	few	TRBD1	CASSLGAQGAATGELFF	TGTGCCAGCAGCTTAGGAGCCCAGGGGGCGGCCACCGGGGAGCTGTTTTTT
TRBV10-3	TRBJ1-2	NA	NA	CAISEVNYGYTF	TGTGCCATCAGTGAGGTAAACTATGGCTACACCTTC
TRBV7-2	TRBJ2-2	few	TRBD2	CASSSQRGGRGTGELFF	TGTGCCAGCAGCTCTCAGCGGGGGGGCCGAGGCACCGGGGAGCTGTTTTTT
TRBV5-1	TRBJ2-7	NA	NA	CASSLLGANSYEQYF	TGCGCCAGCAGCTTGTTGGGGGCTAACTCCTACGAGCAGTACTTC
TRBV5-1	TRBJ2-5	NA	NA	CASSLAKGGGTQETQYF	TGCGCCAGCAGCTTGGCCAAGGGCGGGGGCACTCAAGAGACCCAGTACTTC
TRBV18	TRBJ1-1	NA	NA	CASSPPSLVAFF	TGTGCCAGCTCACCACCGAGTCTAGTGGCTTTCTTT
TRBV15	TRBJ1-1	NA	NA	CATSRLREGAFF	TGTGCCACCAGCAGGCTCAGGGAAGGCGCTTTCTTT
TRBV7-9	TRBJ1-1	NA	TRBD1	CASTTTQGLGTEAFF	TGTGCCAGCACCACAACACAGGGGTTGGGCACTGAAGCTTTCTTT
TRBV19	TRBJ2-2	few	TRBD2	CASLQRGGNTGELFF	TGTGCCAGCCTCCAACGGGGGGGGAACACCGGGGAGCTGTTTTTT
TRBV5-1	TRBJ1-1	few	TRBD1	CASRGTGVYTEAFF	TGCGCCAGCCGGGGGACAGGGGTATACACTGAAGCTTTCTTT
TRBV7-2	TRBJ2-2	few	NA	CASRHGLATGELFF	TGTGCCAGCAGACATGGACTCGCCACCGGGGAGCTGTTTTTT
TRBV6-5	TRBJ2-4	few	NA	CASNSLGTGIQYF	TGTGCCAGCAATTCACTAGGAACTGGCATTCAGTACTTC
TRBV5-1	TRBJ2-5	NA	NA	CASSEGGTFGETQYF	TGCGCCAGCAGCGAGGGGGGGACGTTCGGGGAGACCCAGTACTTC
TRBV10-3	TRBJ1-1	many	NA	CAISVQPLGDMNTEAFF	TGTGCCATCAGTGTTCAGCCACTTGGGGATATGAACACTGAAGCTTTCTTT
TRBV4-3	TRBJ2-1	many	TRBD2	CASSQIAGGSYNEQFF	TGCGCCAGCAGCCAGATAGCGGGGGGCTCCTACAATGAGCAGTTCTTC
TRBV6-5	TRBJ2-1	few	NA	CASSHGTGVGEQFF	TGTGCCAGCAGCCACGGGACTGGGGTGGGTGAGCAGTTCTTC
TRBV6-6	TRBJ2-3	many	TRBD1	CASRSGQGASSLADTQYF	TGTGCCAGCAGGAGTGGACAGGGGGCTTCATCGCTTGCAGATACGCAGTATTTT
TRBV9	TRBJ2-3	NA	NA	CASSSRGGSTDTQYF	TGTGCCAGCAGCTCCCGTGGGGGTAGCACAGATACGCAGTATTTT
TRBV7-2	TRBJ1-5	many	NA	CASSLGSLHQPQHF	TGTGCCAGCAGCCTAGGGAGTTTACATCAGCCCCAGCATTTT
TRBV4-1	TRBJ2-1	few	NA	CASSQDTRWGGNNEQFF	TGCGCCAGCAGCCAAGATACCCGTTGGGGTGGAAACAATGAGCAGTTCTTC
TRBV29-1	TRBJ2-3	NA	TRBD1	CSVSPGQGRGTQYF	TGCAGCGTTTCCCCGGGACAGGGGAGGGGAACGCAGTATTTT
TRBV2	TRBJ2-2	many	NA	CASSIGLSNGELFF	TGTGCCAGTTCGATCGGACTGTCCAACGGGGAGCTGTTTTTT
TRBV7-2	TRBJ2-1	NA	TRBD2	CASSFTSGGEKFF	TGTGCCAGCAGCTTTACTAGCGGGGGGGAGAAGTTCTTC
TRBV5-1	TRBJ1-2	NA	NA	CASSTTGDYGYTF	TGCGCCAGCAGTACGACAGGAGACTATGGCTACACCTTC